A single sample is the source of the 30 T cell receptor beta chains below, sequenced in a study of shared clonotypes between healthy human individuals. Naive CD8 populations comprised CD45RO-negative cells positively selected for CCR7, excluding terminally differentiated effector memory CD45RA+ cells. Profiling relied on immunoSEQ multiplex PCR, and the TCRdb table lists in-frame clones only, not all of them. The sample includes about 680,000 clones, around 90% seen only once; the top ten take 24%. The sequencing sample was made of naive CD8+ T cells sorted from blood. The receptors originated from a man aged 30 to 45 in good health.

The chain joins TRBV5-1 to TRBJ2-7; the D gene is possibly TRBD1 (6 bases). The CDR3 has 12 residues. Germline V lookup: CDR1 SGHRS, CDR2 YFSETQ. Trimming shortened V by 6 bases and J by 6 bases, and 13 bases separated the two germline ends. As DNA, the CDR3 is TGCGCCAGCACTCACAGGGCCGGCGAGCAGTACTTC. This encodes CASTHRAGEQYF.

The rearrangement uses TRBV4-1 and TRBJ1-3, with D perhaps TRBD1 (5 bases). The CDR3 is 17 residues long. V dropped 5 bases and J dropped 7 bases, with 24 bases sitting between them. Per germline, CDR1 MGHRA and CDR2 YSYEKL. In DNA, the CDR3 is TGCGCCAGCAGCGAGAGGATACAGGCTTATTTTGGGAACACCATATATTTT. Its protein is CASSERIQAYFGNTIYF.

This chain connects TRBV27 to TRBJ2-7; TRBD2 aligns across 14 bases. This CDR3 has 15 residues. J lost 5 bases, V lost 6 bases, and 6 bases had no gene match. CDR1 is MNHEY, CDR2 SMNVEV, per germline (reference sequence). The CDR3 DNA sequence: TGTGCCAGCAGCATGGGACTAGCGGGAGTTAACGAGCAGTACTTC. Translated, it gives CASSMGLAGVNEQYF.

The chain employs TRBV6-5 and TRBJ2-4, with a weak D call TRBD2 (6 bases). The CDR3 runs 16 residues. V gave up 4 bases and J gave up 2 bases, with 15 bases separating them. Germline V gene lookup returns CDR1 MNHEY and CDR2 SVGAGI. The CDR3 reads CASSSGSVLTKNIQYF. The DNA for the CDR3 is TGTGCCAGCAGTTCCGGGAGTGTACTAACCAAAAACATTCAGTACTTC.

The chain combines TRBV25-1 with TRBJ2-2; D gene ambiguous. V lost 1 base and J lost 3, with 15 bases in between. Germline assignment: CDR1 MGHDK and CDR2 SYGVNS. This CDR3 has 17 residues. The chain's CDR3 is CASSELSPAKDTGELFF. The CDR3, as DNA: TGTGCCAGCAGTGAATTATCTCCGGCTAAGGACACCGGGGAGCTGTTTTTT.

The DNA of the CDR3 is TGTGCCAGCAGCTTAACGCATACTAGCGGGAGTATCTACGAGCAGTACTTC. Translated: CASSLTHTSGSIYEQYF. V is TRBV7-2 and J is TRBJ2-7; 11 bases align to TRBD2. Losses at the gene ends were 2 bases for V and 3 bases for J; bases not matched to a gene: 9. The V gene's germline CDR1 is SGHTA and CDR2 FQGNSA. The CDR3 length is 17 residues.

The chain carries TRBV27 and TRBJ2-7, with 7 bases that match TRBD2. Trimming took 3 bases from V and 0 from J; bases not matched to a gene: 5. Germline CDR1 and CDR2: MNHEY and SMNVEV (reference sequence). This CDR3 comprises 15 residues. CDR3 amino acids: CASSLGGQFSYEQYF. CDR3 nucleotide sequence: TGTGCCAGCAGTTTGGGAGGGCAGTTCTCCTACGAGCAGTACTTC.

This chain joins TRBV7-2 and TRBJ2-1, with TRBD2 matching 11 bases. CDR3 length: 19 amino acids. V lost 4 bases to trimming and J lost 8 bases; unmatched junction nucleotides: 19. The germline gives CDR1 SGHTA, CDR2 FQGNSA. The CDR3 bases are TGTGCCAGCAGCTCCCGACTAGCGGGAACGGTTCGGCTTGTCGATGAGCAGTTCTTC. Its translation is CASSSRLAGTVRLVDEQFF.

This chain connects TRBV5-5 to TRBJ2-3; 9 nucleotides align to TRBD2. From germline, CDR1 is SGHKS and CDR2 YYEKEE (reference sequence). CDR3 length: 16 residues. The V and J ends lost 0 bases and 3 bases, in that order; junction bases with no gene match: 5. CDR3 nucleotides: TGTGCCAGCAGCTTGGAGGGACTAGCTGTAACAGATACGCAGTATTTT. Its translation is CASSLEGLAVTDTQYF.

V usage is TRBV7-9 and J usage is TRBJ2-4; possibly TRBD1 or TRBD2 for D (7 bases each). This CDR3 has 13 amino acids. CDR1 is SEHNR, CDR2 FQNEAQ, per germline (reference sequence). Trimming took 8 bases from V and 6 from J, leaving 14 bases between them. The CDR3 nucleotides read TGTGCCAGCCTTGACAGGGAGGGAAACATTCAGTACTTC. It is translated as CASLDREGNIQYF.

This rearrangement joins TRBV7-9 to TRBJ2-4, with D perhaps TRBD2 (5 bases). This CDR3 has 15 amino acids. The ends were cut back, 4 bases at V and 0 bases at J, with 10 bases in the middle. The V gene's germline CDR1 is SEHNR and CDR2 FQNEAQ (reference sequence). The CDR3 nucleotides read TGTGCCAGCAGCTCTGACGGACTAGCCAAAAACATTCAGTACTTC. Protein sequence: CASSSDGLAKNIQYF.

The chain is built from TRBV9 and TRBJ2-1, with 8 positions matching TRBD2. V was clipped by 0 bases and J by 8 bases; unmatched bases: 7. The CDR3 is 15 residues long. The germline V gene has CDR1 SGDLS and CDR2 YYNGEE. The CDR3 coding sequence is TGTGCCAGCAGCGTAGGGGTCGGGAGGGCCGATGAGCAGTTCTTC. Amino acids: CASSVGVGRADEQFF.

The V gene is TRBV5-6, the J gene TRBJ2-7; D remains unclear. CDR3 length: 15 amino acids. Trimming took off 2 bases at V and 2 bases at J, with 14 bases between the two ends. Looked up from germline, CDR1 is SGHDT and CDR2 is YYEEEE. The DNA for the CDR3 is TGTGCCAGCAGCTTCAACCGGGCCCTAACCTACGAGCAGTACTTC. It encodes CASSFNRALTYEQYF. The variable domain in full, completed from reference TRBV5-6 and TRBJ2-7, reads DAGVTQSPTHLIKTRGQQVTLRCSPKSGHDTVSWYQQALGQGPQFIFQYYEEEERQRGNFPDRFSGHQFPNYSSELNVNALLLGDSALYLCASSFNRALTYEQYFGPGTRLTVT.

This sequence joins TRBV7-2 and TRBJ1-5, with TRBD1 matching 12 bases. The germline gives CDR1 SGHTA, CDR2 FQGNSA. This CDR3 is 17 amino acids long. V lost 3 bases and J lost 7; bases outside the gene matches: 10. CDR3 coding DNA: TGTGCCAGCAGCTTTGTTTTGGGACAGGGGGCGATCCAGCCCCAGCATTTT. It yields the protein CASSFVLGQGAIQPQHF.

The chain combines TRBV28 with TRBJ1-5; 10 bases align to TRBD1. The length of the CDR3 is 16 residues. V was clipped by 3 bases and J by 7 bases; unmatched bases: 9. Germline values: CDR1 MDHEN, CDR2 SYDVKM. The CDR3 loop is CASSFGTGVLRQPQHF. CDR3 DNA sequence: TGTGCCAGCAGTTTTGGGACAGGGGTCCTCCGACAGCCCCAGCATTTT.

This chain uses TRBV5-5 with TRBJ2-7, with D uncertain. The V gene's germline CDR1 is SGHKS and CDR2 YYEKEE (reference sequence). CDR3 length equals 13 residues. V gave up 6 bases and J gave up 6 bases, with 16 bases separating them. Here the CDR3 DNA reads TGTGCCAGCACCAAACTGTTATGGGGCGAGCAGTACTTC. Translated: CASTKLLWGEQYF.

With regard to this clone: A much larger clone differs from this one at a single base, so this may be a read error. Other nucleotide sequences from this sample produce the same CDR3. The CDR3 bases are TGTGCCAGCAGGGGGCAGTCCTACGAGCAGTACTTC. This sequence encodes CASRGQSYEQYF. The chain is built from TRBV6-6 and TRBJ2-7; D perhaps matches TRBD1 (5 bases). The CDR3 length is 12 residues. The germline gives CDR1 MNHNY, CDR2 SVGAGI (reference sequence). The V end was cut by 6 bases, the J end by 1 base, with 7 bases between.

As DNA, the CDR3 is TGTGCCAGCAGCTTGGTCACCCCCACAGGGGGCCCTAATGAAAAACTGTTTTTT. It specifies CASSLVTPTGGPNEKLFF. The chain employs TRBV5-4 and TRBJ1-4, with 9 bases fitting TRBD1. CDR1 is SGHNT, CDR2 YYREEE, per germline (reference sequence). The V gene end was trimmed by 0 bases and the J gene end by 3 bases; junction bases not matched to a gene: 9. The CDR3 sequence is 18 residues long. The complete variable domain, with remaining parts taken from reference TRBV5-4 and TRBJ1-4, reads ETGVTQSPTHLIKTRGQQVTLRCSSQSGHNTVSWYQQALGQGPQFIFQYYREEENGRGNFPPRFSGLQFPNYSSELNVNALELDDSALYLCASSLVTPTGGPNEKLFFGSGTQLSVL.

About this clone itself: This specimen includes other DNA sequences encoding the same CDR3. V and J are TRBV30 and TRBJ2-7, with 11 bases matching TRBD1. V gave up 0 bases and J gave up 2 bases; unmatched junction bases: 0. The CDR3 is 14 amino acids. Germline assignment: CDR1 GTSNPN and CDR2 SVGIG (reference sequence). The CDR3 bases are TGTGCCTGGAGTGTGGGACAGGGGGCCTACGAGCAGTACTTC. The encoded protein is CAWSVGQGAYEQYF.

A word on this clone: The sample holds other DNA sequences that translate to the same CDR3. The chain joins TRBV7-8 to TRBJ2-7; maybe TRBD2 (6 bases). V was trimmed by 2 bases and J by 1 base, leaving 6 bases between them. Per the germline V gene, CDR1 is SGHVS and CDR2 is FQNEAQ. The CDR3 covers 13 residues. Here the CDR3 DNA reads TGTGCCAGCAGCTTACGGGGGTCCTACGAGCAGTACTTC. Residues: CASSLRGSYEQYF. Drawing the rest from reference TRBV7-8 and TRBJ2-7, the complete variable domain is GAGVSQSPRYKVAKRGQDVALRCDPISGHVSLFWYQQALGQGPEFLTYFQNEAQLDKSGLPSDRFFAERPEGSVSTLKIQRTQQEDSAVYLCASSLRGSYEQYFGPGTRLTVT.

The chain uses TRBV7-9 and TRBJ2-3, with 7 bases fitting TRBD2. The germline CDR1 and CDR2 sequences are SEHNR and FQNEAQ (reference sequence). Trimming removed 2 bases from V and 4 bases from J; junction bases left unmatched: 9. The CDR3 spans 16 residues. The CDR3 nucleotides read TGTGCCAGCAGCTTAACGGCGGGAGCCGTGGCAGATACGCAGTATTTT. Its protein product is CASSLTAGAVADTQYF.

The rearrangement joins TRBV5-1 to TRBJ1-1; 7 nucleotides align to TRBD1. The V gene's germline CDR1 is SGHRS and CDR2 YFSETQ. V was clipped by 2 bases and J by 5 bases; unmatched bases: 6. The CDR3 runs to 14 residues. The CDR3 loop reads CASSFRQGGTEAFF. The CDR3 DNA reads TGCGCCAGCAGCTTTCGACAGGGCGGTACTGAAGCTTTCTTT.

The chain combines TRBV27 with TRBJ2-7; D remains unclear. This CDR3 is 16 amino acids long. Germline CDR1 MNHEY, CDR2 SMNVEV (reference sequence). Trimming stripped 5 bases from V and 4 bases from J, with 21 bases between. Written as DNA, the CDR3 is TGTGCCAGCAGTATCTGGACGGGCACAATTGGGTACGAGCAGTACTTC. Translated: CASSIWTGTIGYEQYF.

Details on this clone: An end of the junction differs from the germline gene, which may be a read error. The chain uses TRBV11-2 and TRBJ2-1; possible D gene TRBD1, 6 bases. Looked up from germline, CDR1 is SGHAT and CDR2 is FQNNGV. The CDR3 totals 15 residues. The CDR3 spells CASTLGLDSYNEQFF. Written as DNA, the CDR3 is TGTGCCAGCACCTTAGGCCTGGACAGTTACAATGAGCAGTTCTTC.

The chain joins TRBV7-3 to TRBJ2-3; D is ambiguous. This CDR3 is built from 14 residues. Trimming stripped 5 bases from V and 0 bases from J, with 9 bases between. In germline, CDR1 is SGHTA, CDR2 FQGTGA. The CDR3 here is CASSITDSTDTQYF. CDR3 DNA sequence: TGTGCCAGCAGCATCACTGACAGCACAGATACGCAGTATTTT.

The chain recombines TRBV19 with TRBJ1-1, with D hard to call. V was pared by 7 bases and J by 4 bases, with 19 bases between. CDR3 length: 15 residues. Germline V gene sequence: CDR1 LNHDA, CDR2 SQIVND (reference sequence). The CDR3: CASIQKAGFGTEAFF. For the CDR3, the DNA is TGTGCCAGTATCCAAAAGGCGGGATTTGGCACTGAAGCTTTCTTT.

This chain links TRBV28 with TRBJ1-5, with 7 positions matching TRBD1. CDR3 length equals 14 residues. The germline gives CDR1 MDHEN, CDR2 SYDVKM. V was pared by 11 bases and J by 7 bases, with 14 bases of the junction left unmatched. The CDR3 DNA reads as TGTGCCGTAACCGATCCCGGGACAGTCCAGCCCCAGCATTTT. It encodes CAVTDPGTVQPQHF.

V usage is TRBV15 and J usage is TRBJ1-4; D gene ambiguous. Trimming took 5 bases from V and 5 from J, leaving 12 bases between them. The germline V gene encodes CDR1 LNHNV and CDR2 YYDKDF (reference sequence). The CDR3 has 14 amino acids. The CDR3 nucleotides read TGTGCCACCAGCGCTCCGAACAGAAATGAAAAACTGTTTTTT. Translating it yields CATSAPNRNEKLFF.

The V and J genes are TRBV10-3 and TRBJ2-3; TRBD2 might be the D (5 bases). The length of the CDR3 is 14 residues. Germline V lookup: CDR1 ENHRY, CDR2 SYGVKD. The ends were cut back, 8 bases at V and 0 bases at J, with 12 bases in the middle. The CDR3 loop is CAISLAASTDTQYF. The CDR3 bases are TGTGCCATCTCCCTAGCAGCTAGCACAGATACGCAGTATTTT.

The rearrangement joins TRBV9 to TRBJ2-1; TRBD2 might be the D (6 bases). Germline values: CDR1 SGDLS, CDR2 YYNGEE. The CDR3 runs 14 residues. V was clipped by 3 bases and J by 7 bases, with 14 bases between them. This chain's CDR3 is CASSGSGLPNEQFF. The CDR3, as DNA: TGTGCCAGCAGCGGATCGGGACTCCCAAATGAGCAGTTCTTC.